This TCR beta chain stems from a study of PD-1 blockade in classical Hodgkin lymphoma. Described time point: cycle 4 day 1 (C4D1), after 6 weeks of nivolumab. Every patient had relapsed following autologous stem cell transplantation, and cohorts differed in brentuximab vedotin exposure. V lost 4 bases, J lost 4 bases, and 7 bases lay in between. In germline, CDR1 is SGHDT, CDR2 YYEEEE. The CDR3 sequence is 12 residues long. This clone came up once. Method: immunoSEQ multiplex PCR; TCRdb's copy keeps in-frame clones and lacks some. This sample has 75,000 to 100,000 clones, with 85% to 95% found just once.

This chain connects TRBV5-6 to TRBJ2-3; no definite D call. Here the sequenced sample was peripheral blood mononuclear cells (PBMCs), taken before the fourth cycle of nivolumab. This receptor was taken from a human donor with classical Hodgkin lymphoma. In DNA, the CDR3 is TGTGCCAGCAGCCCGGTTTCAGATACGCAGTATTTT. Translating it yields CASSPVSDTQYF.